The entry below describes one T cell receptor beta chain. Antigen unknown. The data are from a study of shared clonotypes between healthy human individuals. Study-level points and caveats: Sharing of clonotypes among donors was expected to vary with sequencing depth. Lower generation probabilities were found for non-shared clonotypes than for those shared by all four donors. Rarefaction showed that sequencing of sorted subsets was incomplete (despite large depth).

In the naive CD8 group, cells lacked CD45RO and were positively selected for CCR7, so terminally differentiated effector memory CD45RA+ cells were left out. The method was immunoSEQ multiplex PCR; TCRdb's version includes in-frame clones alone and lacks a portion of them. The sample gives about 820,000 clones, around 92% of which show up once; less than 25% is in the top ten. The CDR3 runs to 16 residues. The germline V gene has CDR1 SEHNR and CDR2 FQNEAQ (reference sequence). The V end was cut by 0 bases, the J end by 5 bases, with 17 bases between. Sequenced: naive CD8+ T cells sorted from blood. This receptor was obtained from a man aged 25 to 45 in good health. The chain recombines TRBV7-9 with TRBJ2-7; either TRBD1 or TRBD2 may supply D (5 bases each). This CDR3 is CASSLASPGTQDEQYF. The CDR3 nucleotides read TGTGCCAGCAGCTTAGCGAGCCCCGGGACGCAAGACGAGCAGTACTTC.